A selection of T cell receptor beta chains follows, all from one sample in a study of control samples from healthy donors and cancer patients. The method was immunoSEQ multiplex PCR; TCRdb's version includes in-frame clones alone and lacks a portion of them. The data contain roughly 83,000 clones, approximately 82% of them seen just once; the ten biggest clones take up 8.5% to 10%. The sequencing sample was made of blood. These receptors all stem from a woman aged 55-75 years in good health. Both conserved end residues are part of each CDR3. D genes are given only for firm matches. The size entry is marked missing in some rows and otherwise reads once, few, many or a size class.

CDR3 protein: CASSFARTGGYTF
CDR3 DNA: TGTGCCAGCAGTTTCGCTCGGACAGGCGGCTACACCTTC
J gene: TRBJ1-2
V gene: TRBV12-3/TRBV12-4
D gene: TRBD1
clone size: -

CDR3 protein: CASSEEEGVKKLFF
CDR3 DNA: TGTGCCAGCAGTGAAGAAGAAGGGGTTAAAAAACTGTTTTTT
J gene: TRBJ1-4
V gene: TRBV6-1
D gene: -
clone size: -

CDR3 protein: CASSLGPGQGSVSYEQYF
CDR3 DNA: TGTGCCAGCAGCTTAGGTCCGGGACAGGGAAGCGTATCCTACGAGCAGTACTTC
J gene: TRBJ2-7
V gene: TRBV7-9
D gene: TRBD1
clone size: -

CDR3 protein: CASSLHGPGTGGSEAFF
CDR3 DNA: TGTGCCAGCAGCTTGCACGGACCCGGGACAGGGGGCTCTGAAGCTTTCTTT
J gene: TRBJ1-1
V gene: TRBV5-5
D gene: TRBD1
clone size: -

CDR3 protein: CASSIGNAGASYEQYF
CDR3 DNA: TGTGCCAGCAGCATAGGAAACGCGGGGGCCTCCTACGAGCAGTACTTC
J gene: TRBJ2-7
V gene: TRBV7-6
D gene: -
clone size: -

CDR3 protein: CASSFRQGSSYEQYF
CDR3 DNA: TGTGCCAGCAGTTTCCGGCAGGGCAGCTCCTACGAGCAGTACTTC
J gene: TRBJ2-7
V gene: TRBV27
D gene: -
clone size: few

CDR3 protein: CASSPGHEQYF
CDR3 DNA: TGTGCCAGCAGCCCCGGGCACGAGCAGTACTTC
J gene: TRBJ2-7
V gene: TRBV6-5
D gene: -
clone size: -

CDR3 protein: CASNSGTSAEETQYF
CDR3 DNA: TGCGCCAGCAATTCCGGGACTAGCGCGGAAGAGACCCAGTACTTC
J gene: TRBJ2-5
V gene: TRBV10-2
D gene: TRBD2
clone size: -

CDR3 protein: CASSYRGPGETQYF
CDR3 DNA: TGTGCCAGCAGTTACAGGGGGCCCGGAGAGACCCAGTACTTC
J gene: TRBJ2-5
V gene: TRBV6-2/TRBV6-3
D gene: TRBD1
clone size: -

CDR3 protein: CASRPTGGYQPQHF
CDR3 DNA: TGTGCCAGCAGACCGACAGGGGGCTATCAGCCCCAGCATTTT
J gene: TRBJ1-5
V gene: TRBV28
D gene: TRBD1
clone size: -

CDR3 protein: CASSLAGTDAYEQYF
CDR3 DNA: TGTGCCAGCAGCTTAGCCGGGACAGATGCCTACGAGCAGTACTTC
J gene: TRBJ2-7
V gene: TRBV7-8
D gene: TRBD1
clone size: -

CDR3 protein: CASSPAPAGGRSDTQYF
CDR3 DNA: TGTGCCAGCTCACCGGCCCCTGCGGGGGGGCGTTCAGATACGCAGTATTTT
J gene: TRBJ2-3
V gene: TRBV18
D gene: TRBD2
clone size: -

CDR3 protein: CASSQGTTALNSPLHF
CDR3 DNA: TGTGCCAGCAGCCAAGGTACGACAGCTTTAAATTCACCCCTCCACTTT
J gene: TRBJ1-6
V gene: TRBV3-1/TRBV3-2
D gene: -
clone size: -

CDR3 protein: CASKFLAGARTSTGELFF
CDR3 DNA: TGTGCCAGCAAATTCCTAGCGGGAGCTAGAACGAGCACCGGGGAGCTGTTTTTT
J gene: TRBJ2-2
V gene: TRBV2
D gene: TRBD2
clone size: -

CDR3 protein: CASRRTENTEAFF
CDR3 DNA: TGTGCCAGCAGGAGGACGGAGAACACTGAAGCTTTCTTT
J gene: TRBJ1-1
V gene: TRBV6-5
D gene: -
clone size: -

CDR3 protein: CASSPLGSEQYF
CDR3 DNA: TGTGCCAGCAGCCCCCTCGGCTCCGAGCAGTACTTC
J gene: TRBJ2-7
V gene: TRBV11-2
D gene: -
clone size: once

CDR3 protein: CASSLAGAVTEAFF
CDR3 DNA: TGTGCCAGCAGCTTAGCGGGGGCCGTTACTGAAGCTTTCTTT
J gene: TRBJ1-1
V gene: TRBV7-9
D gene: -
clone size: once